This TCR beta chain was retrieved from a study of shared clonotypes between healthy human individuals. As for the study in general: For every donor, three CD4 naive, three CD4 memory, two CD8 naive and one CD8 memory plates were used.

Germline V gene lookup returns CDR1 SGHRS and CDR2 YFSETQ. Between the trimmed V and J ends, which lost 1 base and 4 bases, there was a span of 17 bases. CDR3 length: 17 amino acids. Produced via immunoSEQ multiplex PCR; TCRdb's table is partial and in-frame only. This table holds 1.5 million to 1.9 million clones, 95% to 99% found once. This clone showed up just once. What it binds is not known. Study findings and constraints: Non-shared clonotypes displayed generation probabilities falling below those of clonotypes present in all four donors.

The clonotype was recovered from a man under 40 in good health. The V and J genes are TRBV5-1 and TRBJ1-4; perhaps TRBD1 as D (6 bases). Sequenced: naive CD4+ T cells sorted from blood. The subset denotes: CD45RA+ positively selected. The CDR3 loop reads CASSLNKGGKFNEKLFF. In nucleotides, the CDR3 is TGCGCCAGCAGCTTGAACAAGGGGGGGAAGTTTAATGAAAAACTGTTTTTT.